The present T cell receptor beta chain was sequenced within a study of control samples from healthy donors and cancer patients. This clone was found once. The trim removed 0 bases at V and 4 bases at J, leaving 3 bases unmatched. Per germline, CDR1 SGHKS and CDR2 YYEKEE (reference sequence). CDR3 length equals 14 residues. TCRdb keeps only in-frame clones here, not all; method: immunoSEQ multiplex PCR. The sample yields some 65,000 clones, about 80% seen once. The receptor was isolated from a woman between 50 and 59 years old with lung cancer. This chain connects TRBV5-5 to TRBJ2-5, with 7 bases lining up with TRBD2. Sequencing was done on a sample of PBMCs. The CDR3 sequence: CASSLEGGRETQYF. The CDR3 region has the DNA TGTGCCAGCAGCTTGGAGGGAGGGCGAGAGACCCAGTACTTC.